These 20 T cell receptor beta chains came from one sample sequenced in a study of cytomegalovirus exposure and HLA in healthy donors. In the PCR, 60 Vbeta and 13 Jbeta primers were used. Measured with immunoSEQ multiplex PCR; TCRdb has only the in-frame clones, and not every one. The repertoire includes 65,000 to 95,000 clones, around 77% of them detected once, and about 3.5% sits in the top ten. Input material: PBMCs. The origin of the receptors is a man aged 50-60 years in good health and CMV-seronegative.

The chain links TRBV28 to TRBJ2-7; D is unclear. CDR3 length: 14 residues. The V end was cut by 2 bases, the J end by 0 bases, with 8 bases between. From germline, CDR1 is MDHEN and CDR2 SYDVKM. The CDR3 loop is CASSLLPGSYEQYF. CDR3 DNA: TGTGCCAGCAGTTTACTCCCAGGCTCCTACGAGCAGTACTTC.

Here the CDR3 reads CASSPLDSSNGYTF. The CDR3 region has the DNA TGTGCCAGCTCACCACTGGACAGTTCAAATGGCTACACCTTC. The chain is built from TRBV18 and TRBJ1-2; a weak D match, TRBD1 (6 bases). V shed 1 base and J shed 6 bases, with 12 bases lying between them. The CDR3 spans 14 residues. Per the germline V gene, CDR1 is KGHSH and CDR2 is LQKENI. Complete variable domain (other parts from reference TRBV18 and TRBJ1-2): NAGVMQNPRHLVRRRGQEARLRCSPMKGHSHVYWYRQLPEEGLKFMVYLQKENIIDESGMPKERFSAEFPKEGPSILRIQQVVRGDSAAYFCASSPLDSSNGYTFGSGTRLTVV.

The gene calls are TRBV15 and TRBJ2-5; D not certain. The V and J ends lost 3 bases and 2 bases respectively, with 19 bases between them. Germline V gene data show CDR1 as LNHNV and CDR2 as YYDKDF (reference sequence). The CDR3 contains 17 residues. CDR3 sequence (DNA): TGTGCCACCAGCAGGGAGAGCTCTAGTTGGGTTCAAGAGACCCAGTACTTC. This translates into CATSRESSSWVQETQYF. The variable domain in full, completed from reference TRBV15 and TRBJ2-5, reads DAMVIQNPRYQVTQFGKPVTLSCSQTLNHNVMYWYQQKSSQAPKLLFHYYDKDFNNEADTPDNFQSRRPNTSFCFLDIRSPGLGDTAMYLCATSRESSSWVQETQYFGPGTRLLVL.

The chain employs TRBV27 and TRBJ1-3, with a weak D call TRBD1 (6 bases). Germline CDR1 reads MNHEY; CDR2 reads SMNVEV (reference sequence). The CDR3 has 18 amino acids. V lost 2 bases to trimming and J lost 0 bases, with 17 bases between them. The CDR3 loop reads CASSLLPWTTGSGNTIYF. Here the CDR3 DNA reads TGTGCCAGCAGTTTACTCCCATGGACGACAGGCTCTGGAAACACCATATATTTT.

This clone was counted only a few times. V usage is TRBV7-6 and J usage is TRBJ2-5; 8 bases are shared with TRBD2. There are 15 residues in the CDR3. Trimming cost V 5 bases and J 7 bases; bases outside gene matches: 12. The V gene's germline CDR1 is SGHVS and CDR2 FNYEAQ. CDR3 sequence reads: CASSHRGGLAGTQYF. The DNA of the CDR3 is TGTGCCAGCAGCCATCGGGGGGGCCTCGCAGGGACCCAGTACTTC. Looking up the rest from reference TRBV7-6 and TRBJ2-5 gives the full variable domain: GAGVSQSPRYKVTKRGQDVALRCDPISGHVSLYWYRQALGQGPEFLTYFNYEAQQDKSGLPNDRFSAERPEGSISTLTIQRTEQRDSAMYRCASSHRGGLAGTQYFGPGTRLLVL.

This clone was counted between two and nine times. The chain employs TRBV5-6 and TRBJ2-7; 11 nucleotides agree with TRBD2. This CDR3 has 15 residues. V shed 4 bases, J shed 2 bases, and the junction held 5 bases outside the gene matches. The V gene's germline CDR1 is SGHDT and CDR2 YYEEEE. CDR3 coding DNA: TGTGCCAGCAGCCTAAGACTAGCGGGGCCCTACGAGCAGTACTTC. Its protein is CASSLRLAGPYEQYF.

CDR3 in DNA: TGCAGCGTTTCTATAGACGACAGGGCGGGAAACACCATATATTTT. This sequence encodes CSVSIDDRAGNTIYF. The chain employs TRBV29-1 and TRBJ1-3; TRBD1 aligns across 7 bases. V shed 5 bases, J shed 4 bases, and the junction held 11 bases outside the gene matches. This CDR3 has 15 amino acids. Per germline, CDR1 SQVTM and CDR2 ANQGSEA.

CDR3 nucleotide sequence: TGCGCCAGCAGCTTAGGAATACAGGGTAATCAGCCCCAGCATTTT. This codes for CASSLGIQGNQPQHF. The genes are TRBV5-1 and TRBJ1-5; weak D call: TRBD1 (6 bases). The germline CDR1 and CDR2 sequences are SGHRS and YFSETQ. With 2 bases removed from V and 4 bases from J, the gap between germline ends came to 13 bases. The CDR3 sequence is 15 residues long.

This chain connects TRBV29-1 to TRBJ2-3, with 12 bases fitting TRBD2. The V segment lost 7 bases and the J segment 5 bases; nucleotides outside the gene matches: 10. The length of the CDR3 is 15 residues. The germline V gene has CDR1 SQVTM and CDR2 ANQGSEA. The CDR3, as DNA: TGCAGCGCCGAATCTAGCGGGGGGGCTGTAGATACGCAGTATTTT. Translating gives CSAESSGGAVDTQYF.

About this clone: Compared with germline, one end of the junction differs, possibly owing to a read error. V gene TRBV7-9 combines with J gene TRBJ1-6, with unresolved D. This CDR3 spans 12 amino acids. Germline V lookup: CDR1 SEHNR, CDR2 FQNEAQ (reference sequence). CDR3 loop: CSSSFPSSPLHF. Written as DNA, the CDR3 is TGTTCCAGCAGCTTCCCATCCTCACCCCTCCACTTT.

The chain couples TRBV28 to TRBJ1-5; 7 bases map to TRBD1. The ends lost 5 bases at V and 11 bases at J; junction bases unmatched: 3. Germline V gene lookup returns CDR1 MDHEN and CDR2 SYDVKM. This CDR3 has 11 residues. The DNA of the CDR3 is TGTGCCAGCAGTGCCACAGGGGCCCAGCATTTT. Its protein product is CASSATGAQHF.

This clone was recorded only once. The V and J genes are TRBV7-6 and TRBJ1-2; 9 bases map to TRBD1. Losses at the gene ends were 5 bases for V and 4 bases for J; bases not matched to a gene: 5. The germline V gene encodes CDR1 SGHVS and CDR2 FNYEAQ. The CDR3 is made up of 14 amino acids. The CDR3 DNA follows: TGTGCCAGCAGCCCCGGGACAGGGACCTATGGCTACACCTTC. This encodes CASSPGTGTYGYTF.

By sample fraction, this clone is medium-sized. The chain carries TRBV5-6 and TRBJ1-4; the D gene is possibly TRBD1 (5 bases). This CDR3 region has 16 residues. V gave up 2 bases and J gave up 2 bases, with 13 bases separating them. From germline, CDR1 is SGHDT and CDR2 YYEEEE. DNA of the CDR3: TGTGCCAGCAGCTTCAGGGAACCGAAGACTAATGAAAAACTGTTTTTT. Protein: CASSFREPKTNEKLFF.

CDR3 residues: CASRPDSSGANVLTF. CDR3 bases: TGTGCCAGCAGGCCTGACAGCTCTGGGGCCAACGTCCTGACTTTC. The chain recombines TRBV5-4 with TRBJ2-6; D may be TRBD1 (5 bases). Germline CDR1 and CDR2: SGHNT and YYREEE (reference sequence). The CDR3 spans 15 residues. V dropped 5 bases and J dropped 0 bases, with 9 bases sitting between them.

This clone has more than one count but fewer than ten. The V call is TRBV7-2, the J call TRBJ1-2, with 10 bases that match TRBD1. V shed 5 bases, J shed 4 bases, and the junction held 7 bases outside the gene matches. This CDR3 has 15 residues. From germline, CDR1 is SGHTA and CDR2 FQGNSA. The CDR3 loop is CASSPGTGASYGYTF. In DNA form, the CDR3 reads TGTGCCAGCAGCCCCGGGACAGGGGCTAGCTATGGCTACACCTTC.

V is TRBV2 and J is TRBJ1-1; 7 positions agree with TRBD1. This CDR3 is built from 15 residues. J was trimmed by 0 bases and V by 3 bases; bases with no gene match: 4. CDR1 and CDR2 (germline): SNHLY, FYNNEI. The CDR3 DNA sequence: TGTGCCAGCAGTGAGGGGACAGCGATGAACACTGAAGCTTTCTTT. Residues: CASSEGTAMNTEAFF.

This chain connects TRBV6-8 to TRBJ2-7; TRBD1 might be the D (6 bases). CDR1 MNHGY and CDR2 SAAAGT come from the germline V gene. CDR3 length: 15 residues. V lost 1 base and J 4 bases, leaving 14 bases between the germline ends. The CDR3 region is CASSYYLDSKYEQYF. In DNA, the CDR3 is TGTGCCAGCAGTTACTACTTGGACAGCAAATACGAGCAGTACTTC.

The chain uses TRBV5-1 and TRBJ1-6; TRBD1 matches 9 bases. The CDR3 is 15 amino acids. V trimming: 4 bases; J trimming: 5 bases; junction bases outside the gene matches: 4. CDR1 is SGHRS, CDR2 YFSETQ, per germline. The CDR3 loop is CASSAGTGNNSPLHF. The CDR3 coding sequence is TGCGCCAGCAGCGCCGGGACAGGGAATAATTCACCCCTCCACTTT.

This clone has a single count. CDR3 bases: TGTGCCAGCAGTTTAAACGGAGATACGCAGTATTTT. Amino acids: CASSLNGDTQYF. The chain combines TRBV28 with TRBJ2-3; D gene uncertain. The germline V gene has CDR1 MDHEN and CDR2 SYDVKM. This CDR3 contains 12 residues. Trimming shortened V by 2 bases and J by 5 bases, and 5 bases separated the two germline ends.

This clone was seen once. V usage is TRBV2 and J usage is TRBJ2-3; 7 bases map to TRBD1. V shed 4 bases, J shed 0 bases, and the junction held 7 bases outside the gene matches. CDR3 length equals 16 residues. Germline V gives CDR1 SNHLY, CDR2 FYNNEI. For the CDR3, the DNA is TGTGCCAGCAGTGCCAGGGGGACACATAGCACAGATACGCAGTATTTT. Its translation: CASSARGTHSTDTQYF.